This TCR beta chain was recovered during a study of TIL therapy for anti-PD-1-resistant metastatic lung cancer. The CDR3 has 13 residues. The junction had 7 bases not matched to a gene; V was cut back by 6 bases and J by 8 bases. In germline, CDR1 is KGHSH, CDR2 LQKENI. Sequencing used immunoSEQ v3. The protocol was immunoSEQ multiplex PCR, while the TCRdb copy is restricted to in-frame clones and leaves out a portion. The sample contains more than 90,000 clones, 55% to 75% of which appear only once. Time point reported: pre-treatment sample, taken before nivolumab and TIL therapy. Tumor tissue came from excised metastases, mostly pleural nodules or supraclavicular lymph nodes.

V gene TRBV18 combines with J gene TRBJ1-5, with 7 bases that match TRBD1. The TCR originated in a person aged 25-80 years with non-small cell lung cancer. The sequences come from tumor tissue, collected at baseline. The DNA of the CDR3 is TGTGCCAGCTCGTACGGGACAGCTGAGCCCCAGCATTTT. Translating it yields CASSYGTAEPQHF.